The source of this TCR beta chain is a study of T cell responses to AZD1222 COVID-19 vaccine. Points from the study as a whole: Receipt of two AZD1222 doses was followed by a rise in Spike-specific TCR breadth and depth. Researchers report vaccine-associated CD4 TCRs spanning spike, with dominance at 160-218 and 743-854. The donor group comprised mostly white British people and more females; the analysis possibly underestimated clonal diversity.

A note on this clone: No antigen is known for it.

Profiled with immunoSEQ multiplex PCR; TCRdb holds only in-frame clones, not every one. The sample includes some 80,000 clones, roughly 80% of them seen just once. The receptor comes from an adult who received the MenACWY meningococcal vaccine as a control. The starting material was peripheral blood, obtained 28 days after the second dose of the MenACWY control vaccine.

For the CDR3, the DNA is TGTGCCAGCTCACCAAGGACTAGCGGTGGATTCCACGACGAGCAGTACTTC. Translating gives CASSPRTSGGFHDEQYF. The chain is built from TRBV18 and TRBJ2-7, with 10 bases aligning to TRBD2. The CDR3 runs 17 residues. V trimming: 2 bases; J trimming: 5 bases; junction bases outside the gene matches: 12. Germline V CDR1 and CDR2: KGHSH, LQKENI.